This T cell receptor (beta chain) was retrieved from a study of blood T cell repertoires in COVID-19. Study-level information: Italy, Spain and the United States were the sources of the convalescent and acute COVID-19 samples. T cells, B-cell-depleted T cells, or PBMCs provided the cDNA or gDNA that served as material.

This clone was observed a few times. The V and J ends lost 10 bases and 4 bases respectively, with 14 bases between them. There are 13 residues in the CDR3. Germline CDR1 is LNHDA and CDR2 is SQIVND (reference sequence). Per the original data handling: From reference gene primer amplification, estimates of nucleated cell counts were derived. Profiled with immunoSEQ multiplex PCR; TCRdb holds only in-frame clones, not every one. The V and J calls and clone size were taken over from that table, and D and trimming were inferred from the DNA. Of about 120,000 clones listed, around 81% were seen once; the top ten hold around 9.3%.

Sequencing input: peripheral blood. The receptor comes from a human donor in a cohort sampled during active COVID-19. V usage is TRBV19 and J usage is TRBJ1-5; a weak D match, TRBD1 (5 bases). This CDR3 reads CATLGLPNQPQHF. The CDR3 DNA is TGTGCCACCCTGGGGCTCCCAAATCAGCCCCAGCATTTT.